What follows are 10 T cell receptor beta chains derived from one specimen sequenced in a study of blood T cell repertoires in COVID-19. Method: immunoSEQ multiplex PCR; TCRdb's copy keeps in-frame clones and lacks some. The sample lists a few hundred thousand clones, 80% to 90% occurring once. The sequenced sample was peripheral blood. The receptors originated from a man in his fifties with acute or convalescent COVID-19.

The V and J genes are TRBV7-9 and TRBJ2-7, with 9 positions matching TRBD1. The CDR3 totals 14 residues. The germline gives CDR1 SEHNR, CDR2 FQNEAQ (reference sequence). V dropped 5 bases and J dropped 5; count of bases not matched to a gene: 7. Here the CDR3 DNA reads TGTGCCAGCAGCAAGCCGGGACAGGGAAACGAGCAGTACTTC. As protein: CASSKPGQGNEQYF.

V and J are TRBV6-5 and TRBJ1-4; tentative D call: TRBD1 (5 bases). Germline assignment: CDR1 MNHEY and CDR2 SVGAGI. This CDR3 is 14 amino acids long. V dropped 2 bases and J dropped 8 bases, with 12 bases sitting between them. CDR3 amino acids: CASSYAGPREKLFF. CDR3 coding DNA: TGTGCCAGCAGTTACGCGGGGCCTCGAGAAAAACTGTTTTTT.

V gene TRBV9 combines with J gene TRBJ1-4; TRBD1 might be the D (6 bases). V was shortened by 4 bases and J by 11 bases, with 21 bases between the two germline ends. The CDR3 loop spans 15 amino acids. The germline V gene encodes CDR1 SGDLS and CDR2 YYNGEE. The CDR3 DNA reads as TGTGCCAGCAGCACAGGTGGGGGGGCCTCCTCGAAACTGTTTTTT. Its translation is CASSTGGGASSKLFF.

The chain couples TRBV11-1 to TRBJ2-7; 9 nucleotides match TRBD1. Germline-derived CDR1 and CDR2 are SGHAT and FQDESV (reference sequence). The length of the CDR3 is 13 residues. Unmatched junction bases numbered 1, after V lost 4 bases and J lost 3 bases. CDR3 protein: CASSSDRGYEQYF. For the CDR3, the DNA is TGTGCCAGCAGCTCGGACAGGGGCTACGAGCAGTACTTC.

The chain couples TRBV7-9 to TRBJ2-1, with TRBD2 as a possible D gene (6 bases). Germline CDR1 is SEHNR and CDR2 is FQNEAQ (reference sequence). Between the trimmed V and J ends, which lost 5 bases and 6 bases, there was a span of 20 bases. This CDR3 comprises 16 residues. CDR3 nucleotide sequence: TGTGCCAGCAGCGATCGTTGGGGGGACCATCCCAATGAGCAGTTCTTC. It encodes CASSDRWGDHPNEQFF.

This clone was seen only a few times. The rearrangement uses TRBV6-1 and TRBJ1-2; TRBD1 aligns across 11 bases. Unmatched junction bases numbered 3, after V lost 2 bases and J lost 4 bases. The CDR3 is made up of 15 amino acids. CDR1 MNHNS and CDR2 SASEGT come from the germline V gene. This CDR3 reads CASSEQGQGAYGYTF. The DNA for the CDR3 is TGTGCCAGCAGTGAACAAGGACAGGGGGCCTATGGCTACACCTTC.

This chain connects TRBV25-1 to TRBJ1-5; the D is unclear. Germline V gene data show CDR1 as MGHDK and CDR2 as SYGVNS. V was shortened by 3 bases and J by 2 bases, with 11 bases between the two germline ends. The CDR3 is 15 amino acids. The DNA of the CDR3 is TGTGCCAGCAGTGAGGGCGGAGCGGGCAATCAGCCCCAGCATTTT. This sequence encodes CASSEGGAGNQPQHF.

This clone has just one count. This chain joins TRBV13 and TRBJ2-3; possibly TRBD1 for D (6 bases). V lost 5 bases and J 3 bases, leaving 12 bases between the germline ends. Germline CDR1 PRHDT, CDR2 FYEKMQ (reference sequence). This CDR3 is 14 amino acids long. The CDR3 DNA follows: TGTGCCAGCAGCCTTAGGGGGTGGACAGATACGCAGTATTTT. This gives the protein CASSLRGWTDTQYF.

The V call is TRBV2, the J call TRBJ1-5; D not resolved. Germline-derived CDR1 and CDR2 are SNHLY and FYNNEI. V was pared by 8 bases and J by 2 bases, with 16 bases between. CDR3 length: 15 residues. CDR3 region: CASRFRLVGNQPQHF. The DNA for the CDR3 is TGTGCCAGCCGATTTAGATTAGTGGGCAATCAGCCCCAGCATTTT.

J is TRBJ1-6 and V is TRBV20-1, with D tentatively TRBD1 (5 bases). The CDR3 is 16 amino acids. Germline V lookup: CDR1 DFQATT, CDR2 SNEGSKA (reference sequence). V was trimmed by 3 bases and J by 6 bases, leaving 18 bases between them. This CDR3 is CSASLSLTRANSPLHF. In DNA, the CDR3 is TGCAGTGCTAGTCTCTCCCTGACCAGGGCTAATTCACCCCTCCACTTT.